The entry below gives a single T cell receptor (beta chain) sequence along with its context. Its antigen is not known. Per germline, CDR1 SGHRS and CDR2 YFSETQ. The CDR3 has 17 residues. V dropped 3 bases and J dropped 4 bases, with 22 bases sitting between them. The authors ran the immunoSEQ assay, v3.0, at survey level. Each sample aimed for roughly 35,000-50,000 sequenced T-cell genomes. Sequencing was performed with immunoSEQ multiplex PCR; in TCRdb, only in-frame clones are kept and a portion is missing. The profile shows over 35,000 clones, about 80% of them singletons. The data were obtained in a study of long-term antiretroviral therapy in people with HIV. Findings of the study overall: The range of CDR3 lengths in HIV repertoires proved narrower than that found in controls. With ART, diversity went up but was still lower than in transplant donor controls. Blood dates from the mid-2000s to the late 2010s, possibly under older ART regimens.

The starting material was unsorted PBMCs, obtained 3.4 years after starting antiretroviral therapy. V usage is TRBV5-1 and J usage is TRBJ1-2; possibly TRBD1 for D (5 bases). The source of this sequence is a man aged 25-40 years with HIV. CDR3 coding DNA: TGCGCCAGCAGCTCAACCGGGGCGACGGCCTCGCCCTATGGCTACACCTTC. Translation gives CASSSTGATASPYGYTF.